This T cell receptor beta chain was observed in a study of tumor-infiltrating lymphocytes in localized non-small cell lung cancer. About the research overall: Each patient gave resected tumor and non-adjacent uninvolved lung tissue. General study findings and limits: TCRbeta sequencing showed higher T cell infiltration in tumors than uninvolved lung. Only some patients had TCR sequencing, depending on available tissue. Immunotypes IM1 and IM2 had similar TCR-derived T-cell fractions.

Turning to this clone: Antigen unknown.

Germline loops: CDR1 MNHEY, CDR2 SMNVEV (reference sequence). The CDR3 runs 15 residues. V lost 3 bases and J 7 bases, leaving 16 bases between the germline ends. Clones were sequenced by immunoSEQ multiplex PCR, and TCRdb holds only the in-frame ones, with some missing. This sample has some 8,100 clones; roughly 80% occur once, and the top ten carry around an eighth. The genes are TRBV27 and TRBJ2-1, with no clear D. The sample comprised uninvolved lung tissue not adjacent to the tumor. The receptor's source is a human donor with non-small cell lung cancer. The CDR3 reads CASSFTQSHGNEQFF. The CDR3 DNA reads TGTGCCAGCAGTTTTACCCAGTCCCATGGGAATGAGCAGTTCTTC.